This TCR beta chain is from a study of T cells in Graves' hyperthyroidism and ophthalmopathy. As for the study in general: Peripheral blood was obtained at initial diagnosis, preceding any treatment.

Germline CDR1 reads LNHDA; CDR2 reads SQIVND (reference sequence). V lost 3 bases and J 6 bases, leaving 14 bases between the germline ends. CDR3 length: 14 amino acids. RNA transcripts yielded amplified TCR beta CDR3 regions. The primer set for the first-round RT-PCR of the TCR CDR3 was HTBI. One entry per CDR3 protein, called by TCRdb with MiXCR from the multiplex PCR reads. Of 280,000 or so distinct CDR3 sequences detected, around a quarter appear once; the ten largest clones hold about 25%. Patients aged 18 to 65 had newly diagnosed hyperthyroidism that had lasted under 2 months. General study findings and limits: Ophthalmopathy, which appeared later, was predicted by the model a median roughly 6.6 months before onset. Expanded thyroid clonotypes (above 0.001) were mostly also found in blood.

This clonotype appeared many times. Its antigen remains unknown. The sequenced sample consisted of blood. The TCR comes from a man aged 40-50 years with Graves' hyperthyroidism that later progressed to Graves' ophthalmopathy. The chain recombines TRBV19 with TRBJ1-2; D gene ambiguous. For the CDR3, the DNA is TGTGCCAGTAGTATGAGCCGAGGGCTGAATGGCTACACCTTC. This codes for CASSMSRGLNGYTF.